The rows below give T cell receptor beta chains drawn from one sample of a study of blood T cell repertoires in COVID-19. Generated by immunoSEQ multiplex PCR, the TCRdb table keeps only in-frame clones and is missing some. Of about 270,000 clones detected, 82% appear once; the ten largest clones hold 3.1%. Sequenced sample: peripheral blood. These receptors came from a woman aged 18-29 years with acute or convalescent COVID-19. Each CDR3 is given without its conserved first and last residue.

v_call: TRBV30
cdr3_aa: AWNSGKDSYNEQF

v_call: TRBV7-8
cdr3_aa: ASSLQGPLGYGYT

v_call: TRBV5-5
cdr3_aa: ASRMVQGDPWEQY

v_call: TRBV28
cdr3_aa: ASSLIHSTGTSGPNEQF

v_call: TRBV15
cdr3_aa: ATSRDRGGELF

v_call: TRBV27
cdr3_aa: ASSPTAGRGTDTQY

v_call: TRBV4-1
cdr3_aa: ASSQDVGQPQH

v_call: TRBV18
cdr3_aa: ASSPAGSELRDTQY

v_call: TRBV7-2
cdr3_aa: ASSLGFGLAVTYNEQF

v_call: TRBV19
cdr3_aa: ATGSVGGAPYEAF

v_call: TRBV19
cdr3_aa: ASSWGGVSGEAF

v_call: TRBV2
cdr3_aa: ASNSGLTGGKYGYT

v_call: TRBV29-1
cdr3_aa: SVENTGGNYGYT

v_call: TRBV18
cdr3_aa: ASSRSGTNEKLF

v_call: TRBV29-1
cdr3_aa: SVELTTGQSDNEQF

v_call: TRBV18
cdr3_aa: ASSQLQGSTDTQY

v_call: TRBV19
cdr3_aa: ASTLSGGNQPQH

v_call: TRBV6-2/TRBV6-3
cdr3_aa: ASSYPRTSGRDLTYEQY

v_call: TRBV5-1
cdr3_aa: ASSLGQGYQETQY

v_call: TRBV9
cdr3_aa: ASSVATGNTGELF

v_call: TRBV28
cdr3_aa: ASSTRWGPRGYT

v_call: TRBV6-5
cdr3_aa: ASSYHPAGMAETQY

v_call: TRBV9
cdr3_aa: ASSVYGRVEDTQY

v_call: TRBV14
cdr3_aa: ASSQGLAGGSIGGEQF

v_call: TRBV4-3
cdr3_aa: ASSQADGTSSPYNEQF

v_call: TRBV30
cdr3_aa: AWSGRGDYGYT

v_call: TRBV5-1
cdr3_aa: ASSAGGNQPQH

v_call: TRBV19
cdr3_aa: ASSKDRGRDTFDGYT

v_call: TRBV5-1
cdr3_aa: ASSSGTAAYEQY

v_call: TRBV12-3/TRBV12-4
cdr3_aa: ASSFGADYGYT